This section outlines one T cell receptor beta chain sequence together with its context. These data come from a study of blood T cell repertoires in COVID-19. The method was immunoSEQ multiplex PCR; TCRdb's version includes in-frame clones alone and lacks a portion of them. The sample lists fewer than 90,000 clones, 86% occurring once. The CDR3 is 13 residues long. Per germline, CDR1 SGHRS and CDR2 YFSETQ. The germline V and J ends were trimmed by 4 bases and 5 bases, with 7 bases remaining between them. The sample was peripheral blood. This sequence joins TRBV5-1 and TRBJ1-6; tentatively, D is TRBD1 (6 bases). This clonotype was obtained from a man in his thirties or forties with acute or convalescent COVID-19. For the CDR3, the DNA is TGCGCCAGCAGCCCAGGGGATAATTCACCCCTCCACTTT. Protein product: CASSPGDNSPLHF. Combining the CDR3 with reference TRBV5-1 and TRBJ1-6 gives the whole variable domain KAGVTQTPRYLIKTRGQQVTLSCSPISGHRSVSWYQQTPGQGLQFLFEYFSETQRNKGNFPGRFSGRQFSNSRSEMNVSTLELGDSALYLCASSPGDNSPLHFGNGTRLTVT.